This T cell receptor beta chain was sequenced in a study of shared clonotypes between healthy human individuals. All of the donors resided in Nashville, Tennessee, and each was a Caucasian adult. Sequenced by immunoSEQ multiplex PCR; TCRdb stores in-frame clones only, minus some. The sample records more than 400,000 clones, roughly 95% being singletons. The V and J ends lost 4 bases and 5 bases, in that order; junction bases with no gene match: 8. The CDR3 extends over 15 amino acids. In germline, CDR1 is SGHVS, CDR2 FQNEAQ. The specimen was naive CD4+ T cells sorted from blood. As for subset: CD45RA+ positively selected. This sequence originates from a young woman in good health. The chain recombines TRBV7-8 with TRBJ1-5; 7 bases fit TRBD1. CDR3: CASSSTGTNDQPQHF. CDR3 nucleotides: TGTGCCAGCAGCTCGACAGGGACAAACGATCAGCCCCAGCATTTT.